Presented here are 23 T cell receptor beta chains from one specimen sequenced in a study of radiation and T cells in renal cell carcinoma. Profiled with immunoSEQ multiplex PCR; TCRdb holds only in-frame clones, not every one. The data show tens of thousands of clones, around 78% seen once. Time point indicated: blood 2 weeks post-SBRT. Treatment indicated: 15 Gy SBRT to primary tumor, nephrectomy 4 weeks later. Sequenced material: blood, taken from a patient whose treatment included radiotherapy and nephrectomy. The source is a man in his sixties with renal cell carcinoma.

This sequence joins TRBV10-1 and TRBJ1-6, with 8 bases matching TRBD1. Germline V gene data show CDR1 as WNHNN and CDR2 as SYGVQD (reference sequence). V lost 3 bases and J lost 8; bases outside the gene matches: 12. This CDR3 has 17 residues. CDR3 sequence reads: CASSETKGTGGDSPLHF. In nucleotides, the CDR3 is TGCGCCAGCAGTGAAACAAAAGGGACAGGAGGGGATTCACCCCTCCACTTT.

V gene TRBV5-5 combines with J gene TRBJ2-1; maybe TRBD2 (6 bases). Germline V gene sequence: CDR1 SGHKS, CDR2 YYEKEE (reference sequence). The CDR3 consists of 15 residues. Trimming shortened V by 3 bases and J by 4 bases, and 14 bases separated the two germline ends. The DNA of the CDR3 is TGTGCCAGCAGCTCATCCGGAGGAGGGTACAATGAGCAGTTCTTC. Residues: CASSSSGGGYNEQFF.

The chain is built from TRBV5-1 and TRBJ2-7; no clear D gene. The CDR3 contains 13 residues. Germline V CDR1 and CDR2: SGHRS, YFSETQ. The V and J ends lost 0 bases and 3 bases respectively, with 7 bases between them. CDR3 region: CASSLEAVYEQYF. The CDR3 DNA follows: TGCGCCAGCAGCTTGGAGGCAGTCTACGAGCAGTACTTC. Combining the CDR3 with reference TRBV5-1 and TRBJ2-7 gives the whole variable domain KAGVTQTPRYLIKTRGQQVTLSCSPISGHRSVSWYQQTPGQGLQFLFEYFSETQRNKGNFPGRFSGRQFSNSRSEMNVSTLELGDSALYLCASSLEAVYEQYFGPGTRLTVT.

The gene calls are TRBV6-7 and TRBJ1-2; D perhaps matches TRBD1 (6 bases). TRBV6-7 is recorded as an ORF, its role being uncertain. The ends were cut back, 1 base at V and 6 bases at J, with 12 bases in the middle. CDR3 size: 14 residues. The CDR3 region is CASSYLARGNGYTF. DNA for the CDR3: TGTGCCAGCAGTTACTTGGCCAGGGGTAATGGCTACACCTTC.

This chain links TRBV6-1 with TRBJ2-7, with no clear D. V was trimmed by 6 bases and J by 0 bases, leaving 15 bases between them. The V gene's germline CDR1 is MNHNS and CDR2 SASEGT. This CDR3 has 15 amino acids. CDR3 sequence reads: CASSPSPKSSYEQYV. As DNA, the CDR3 is TGTGCCAGCAGCCCATCCCCCAAGAGCTCCTACGAGCAGTACGTC.

The V call is TRBV19, the J call TRBJ2-7; TRBD2 aligns across 8 bases. The CDR3 length is 12 residues. Germline V lookup: CDR1 LNHDA, CDR2 SQIVND (reference sequence). The trim removed 5 bases at V and 7 bases at J, leaving 4 bases unmatched. CDR3 sequence: CASSRSSGEQYF. CDR3 DNA: TGTGCCAGTAGTCGATCTAGCGGGGAGCAGTACTTC.

V gene TRBV4-1 combines with J gene TRBJ1-4, with 10 bases identical to TRBD1. The J segment lost 7 bases and the V segment lost 0 bases, leaving 8 bases of the junction unmatched. CDR1 is MGHRA, CDR2 YSYEKL, per germline. CDR3 length: 17 amino acids. The CDR3 spells CASSQDNYRDRGEKLFF. CDR3 DNA sequence: TGCGCCAGCAGCCAAGATAATTATAGGGACAGGGGTGAAAAACTGTTTTTT.

The rearrangement links TRBV19 to TRBJ1-2, with a possible D match to TRBD1 (6 bases). Deletions cut 3 bases from V and 2 bases from J, with 16 bases between. CDR3 length: 16 amino acids. Looked up from germline, CDR1 is LNHDA and CDR2 is SQIVND (reference sequence). The CDR3 DNA is TGTGCCAGTAGTATTAATAGGGGGTACAGAAACTATGGCTACACCTTC. It specifies CASSINRGYRNYGYTF.

The chain has TRBV9 and TRBJ2-7; 7 nucleotides line up with TRBD1. This CDR3 contains 15 residues. V trimming: 0 bases; J trimming: 2 bases; junction bases outside the gene matches: 5. Germline V gene data show CDR1 as SGDLS and CDR2 as YYNGEE. DNA of the CDR3: TGTGCCAGCAGCGTAGGGACAGGCGGCACCTACGAGCAGTACTTC. It yields the protein CASSVGTGGTYEQYF.

The rearrangement uses TRBV7-2 and TRBJ2-5; no definite D call. CDR1 and CDR2 from the germline V gene are SGHTA and FQGNSA. The CDR3 length is 13 residues. V lost 5 bases to trimming and J lost 4 bases, with 11 bases between them. This CDR3 reads CASSGGSRETQYF. CDR3 bases: TGTGCCAGCAGCGGCGGCTCCCGAGAGACCCAGTACTTC.

This clone is categorized as medium-sized. The rearrangement uses TRBV14 and TRBJ1-2, with no clear D. V shed 2 bases and J shed 4 bases, with 5 bases lying between them. The CDR3 covers 12 residues. The V gene's germline CDR1 is SGHDN and CDR2 FVKESK. The CDR3 protein is CASSQSPYGYTF. The CDR3 DNA reads as TGTGCCAGCAGCCAATCCCCCTATGGCTACACCTTC. Supplemented by reference TRBV14 and TRBJ1-2, the full variable domain reads EAGVTQFPSHSVIEKGQTVTLRCDPISGHDNLYWYRRVMGKEIKFLLHFVKESKQDESGMPNNRFLAERTGGTYSTLKVQPAELEDSGVYFCASSQSPYGYTFGSGTRLTVV.

The V gene is TRBV30, the J gene TRBJ2-2; perhaps D is TRBD1 or TRBD2 (5 bases each). The CDR3 is 16 amino acids. The germline V gene has CDR1 GTSNPN and CDR2 SVGIG (reference sequence). Trimming removed 1 base at V and 7 bases at J, with 19 bases between. The CDR3 sequence is CAWSALGTPRGGELFF. Here the CDR3 DNA reads TGTGCCTGGAGTGCCCTTGGGACCCCCCGCGGCGGGGAGCTGTTTTTT.

The rearrangement joins TRBV25-1 to TRBJ1-3; D may be TRBD1 (5 bases). This CDR3 spans 13 amino acids. Trimming shortened V by 0 bases and J by 8 bases, and 8 bases separated the two germline ends. Germline V lookup: CDR1 MGHDK, CDR2 SYGVNS. In DNA, the CDR3 is TGTGCCAGCAGTGAATACGGGGGATACACCATATATTTT. It yields the protein CASSEYGGYTIYF.

This rearrangement joins TRBV19 to TRBJ1-5; D is perhaps TRBD1 (5 bases). V was pared by 7 bases and J by 2 bases, with 18 bases between. This CDR3 is 16 amino acids long. CDR1 and CDR2 (germline): LNHDA, SQIVND (reference sequence). The CDR3 is CASTRRTSSGNQPQHF. As DNA, the CDR3 is TGTGCCAGTACCCGCCGGACAAGCTCGGGCAATCAGCCCCAGCATTTT.

The V call is TRBV11-3, the J call TRBJ2-3, with 10 bases aligning to TRBD1. V was clipped by 3 bases and J by 4 bases; unmatched bases: 7. The germline V gene encodes CDR1 SGHNT and CDR2 YENEEA. This CDR3 comprises 16 residues. As DNA, the CDR3 is TGTGCCAGCAGCTTCGGGACAGGGGAAATCTCAGATACGCAGTATTTT. This sequence encodes CASSFGTGEISDTQYF.

This clone came up once. The V and J genes are TRBV30 and TRBJ1-3, with a tentative D call TRBD1 (5 bases). The CDR3 extends over 14 amino acids. Deletions cut 2 bases from V and 2 bases from J, with 10 bases between. Germline loops: CDR1 GTSNPN, CDR2 SVGIG (reference sequence). DNA for the CDR3: TGTGCCTGGAGTTTGACAGTCCCTGGAAACACCATATATTTT. This gives the protein CAWSLTVPGNTIYF.

The rearrangement uses TRBV11-3 and TRBJ2-5; D is unclear. CDR1 and CDR2 (germline): SGHNT, YENEEA. The germline V and J ends were trimmed by 5 bases and 4 bases, with 17 bases remaining between them. CDR3 size: 15 residues. DNA for the CDR3: TGTGCCAGCAGCCCCAATACCGGCGACGGAGAGACCCAGTACTTC. Amino acid sequence: CASSPNTGDGETQYF.

This clone has only a few counts. V gene TRBV6-6 combines with J gene TRBJ1-2; D unresolved. V lost 6 bases and J lost 8, with 16 bases in between. CDR3 length: 13 residues. Germline lookup yields CDR1 MNHNY and CDR2 SVGAGI (reference sequence). The CDR3 reads CASSPPLNEGYTF. The CDR3, as DNA: TGTGCCAGCAGCCCTCCGCTTAATGAAGGCTACACCTTC.

The V and J genes are TRBV23-1 and TRBJ2-5, with 11 nucleotides matching TRBD2. TRBV23-1 is an ORF; its function is uncertain. The CDR3 covers 21 residues. Germline trimming cut 4 bases from V and 0 bases from J; bases unmatched to any gene: 19. DNA for the CDR3: TGCGCCAGCAGTCCGCGTCCACTAGCGGGAGACTCGAAGGCGTACCAAGAGACCCAGTACTTC. It yields the protein CASSPRPLAGDSKAYQETQYF.

The chain couples TRBV5-1 to TRBJ1-1; D is undetermined. This CDR3 contains 16 residues. V lost 0 bases to trimming and J lost 1 base, with 13 bases between them. CDR1 and CDR2 (germline): SGHRS, YFSETQ. Here the CDR3 reads CASSLAGSSRNTEAFF. CDR3 DNA: TGCGCCAGCAGCTTGGCCGGGTCTTCTCGGAACACTGAAGCTTTCTTT.

This sequence joins TRBV9 and TRBJ1-5; the match to TRBD1 covers 9 bases. From germline, CDR1 is SGDLS and CDR2 YYNGEE. V gave up 3 bases and J gave up 7 bases; unmatched junction bases: 8. The CDR3 length is 15 residues. CDR3 region: CASSGTGGGGQPQHF. The CDR3 nucleotides are TGTGCCAGCAGCGGTACAGGGGGCGGCGGACAGCCCCAGCATTTT.

V and J are TRBV7-8 and TRBJ2-5; D remains unclear. CDR3 length: 17 residues. Germline CDR1 is SGHVS and CDR2 is FQNEAQ. V lost 5 bases, J lost 1 base, and 20 bases lay in between. CDR3 in DNA: TGTGCCAGCAGCCACCGTTGGGTTCAAAAATCCCAAGAGACCCAGTACTTC. The encoded protein is CASSHRWVQKSQETQYF.

In this sample, this clone turned up a few times. This chain joins TRBV2 and TRBJ1-1, with D unresolved. The CDR3 has 13 residues. V gave up 6 bases and J gave up 0 bases, with 8 bases separating them. CDR1 is SNHLY, CDR2 FYNNEI, per germline. The CDR3 reads CASRQELNTEAFF. The CDR3 bases are TGTGCCAGCAGGCAAGAACTGAACACTGAAGCTTTCTTT.